A single sample gave rise to the 32 T cell receptor beta chains below, sequenced in a study of T-cell reconstitution after alpha-beta-depleted transplantation in children. TCRbeta library construction was performed incorporating unique molecular identifiers. TCRdb processed the PCR reads anew with MiXCR; each CDR3 protein has one entry. The sample gives approximately 270,000 distinct CDR3 sequences, 9.9% of which show up once; around 10% is in the top ten. The sample was PBMCs from the stem cell graft donor, taken from the stem cell graft. These receptors were obtained from a human donor who donated a stem cell graft to a child with SCID.

This chain connects TRBV27 to TRBJ2-5, with 9 bases fitting TRBD2. V gave up 4 bases and J gave up 1 base; unmatched junction bases: 7. CDR1 and CDR2 from the germline V gene are MNHEY and SMNVEV (reference sequence). The CDR3 is 16 amino acids. CDR3 loop: CASSSPLAGRQETQYF. Written as DNA, the CDR3 is TGTGCCAGCAGTTCCCCGCTAGCGGGGCGCCAAGAGACCCAGTACTTC.

The chain joins TRBV6-1 to TRBJ2-3; 8 bases match TRBD2. This CDR3 spans 14 amino acids. CDR1 is MNHNS, CDR2 SASEGT, per germline. Trimming took 6 bases from V and 2 from J; bases not matched to a gene: 4. CDR3 coding DNA: TGTGCCAGCAGAGGGCGGGGGGACACAGATACGCAGTATTTT. Protein sequence: CASRGRGDTDTQYF.

The chain recombines TRBV7-2 with TRBJ2-3; D unclear. Deletions cut 3 bases from V and 3 bases from J, with 13 bases between. Germline CDR1 SGHTA, CDR2 FQGNSA. The CDR3 has 15 residues. The CDR3 DNA sequence: TGTGCCAGCAGCTTCTCGTCGTATATTACAGATACGCAGTATTTT. This sequence encodes CASSFSSYITDTQYF.

This clonotype occurred a few times. The genes are TRBV3-1 and TRBJ2-1; 7 bases align to TRBD2. From germline, CDR1 is LGHDT and CDR2 YNNKEL (reference sequence). The CDR3 sequence is 16 residues long. V dropped 0 bases and J dropped 7; count of bases not matched to a gene: 9. The CDR3 nucleotides read TGTGCCAGCAGCCAAGATCAGGGCAGCGGGGAGAATGAGCAGTTCTTC. Translated, it gives CASSQDQGSGENEQFF.

The rearrangement links TRBV12-3 or TRBV12-4 to TRBJ1-1; D ambiguous. Deletions cut 3 bases from V and 10 bases from J, with 24 bases between. The CDR3 loop spans 16 amino acids. The CDR3 spells CASSFSPGRGPLLAFF. The CDR3 region has the DNA TGTGCCAGCAGTTTTTCGCCCGGCAGAGGGCCCCTGTTAGCTTTCTTT.

The chain links TRBV6-5 to TRBJ2-2; no reliable D call. Deletions cut 2 bases from V and 6 bases from J, with 13 bases between. Germline assignment: CDR1 MNHEY and CDR2 SVGAGI. The CDR3 runs to 15 residues. CDR3 sequence reads: CASSYAATTSGELFF. CDR3 bases: TGTGCCAGCAGTTACGCTGCCACTACCTCCGGGGAGCTGTTTTTT.

This clonotype was observed a few times. This chain uses TRBV18 with TRBJ2-7; D may be TRBD2 (6 bases). With 1 base removed from V and 7 bases from J, the gap between germline ends came to 11 bases. From germline, CDR1 is KGHSH and CDR2 LQKENI. This CDR3 has 13 residues. CDR3 DNA sequence: TGTGCCAGCTCACCACTGGACTACGAGGAGCAGTACTTC. As protein: CASSPLDYEEQYF.

This clonotype appeared many times. The chain carries TRBV25-1 and TRBJ2-7; TRBD1 aligns across 10 bases. The germline V gene has CDR1 MGHDK and CDR2 SYGVNS. This CDR3 has 17 residues. V shed 3 bases and J 4 bases; nucleotides not matched to a gene: 12. Written as DNA, the CDR3 is TGTGCCAGCAGTGATTGGGTTGGGACAGGGGTTATATACGAGCAGTACTTC. This translates into CASSDWVGTGVIYEQYF.

V gene TRBV5-1 combines with J gene TRBJ2-7; 12 bases are a match to TRBD2. CDR1 is SGHRS and CDR2 is YFSETQ in the germline V gene. The V segment lost 3 bases and the J segment 1 base; nucleotides outside the gene matches: 8. This CDR3 contains 17 residues. The CDR3 spells CASSYRLAGETSYEQYF. DNA for the CDR3: TGCGCCAGCAGCTACAGACTAGCGGGGGAAACATCCTACGAGCAGTACTTC.

This clonotype was counted between two and nine times. The chain couples TRBV7-2 to TRBJ1-2, with 7 bases aligning to TRBD1. CDR1 and CDR2 (germline): SGHTA, FQGNSA. V shed 3 bases and J 8 bases; nucleotides not matched to a gene: 9. The CDR3 consists of 14 residues. This CDR3 reads CASSFRDSSRGYTF. CDR3 bases: TGTGCCAGCAGCTTCCGGGACAGCTCTAGGGGCTACACCTTC.

This clonotype was observed a few times. The rearrangement links TRBV10-3 to TRBJ2-2, with TRBD1 matching over 7 bases. V gave up 3 bases and J gave up 1 base; unmatched junction bases: 11. Germline V gene data show CDR1 as ENHRY and CDR2 as SYGVKD. The CDR3 has 18 residues. The CDR3 DNA follows: TGTGCCATCAGTGAACCCGGGACAGCGAGGGGGAACACCGGGGAGCTGTTTTTT. This encodes CAISEPGTARGNTGELFF.

This clonotype was seen only a few times. The chain is built from TRBV5-5 and TRBJ2-2; 9 bases are a match to TRBD1. This CDR3 has 17 residues. The V and J ends lost 2 bases and 0 bases, in that order; junction bases with no gene match: 5. Germline V CDR1 and CDR2: SGHKS, YYEKEE (reference sequence). The CDR3 loop is CASSFDRGNANTGELFF. The CDR3 coding sequence is TGTGCCAGCAGCTTCGACAGGGGGAACGCGAACACCGGGGAGCTGTTTTTT. Variable domain in full (rest from reference TRBV5-5 and TRBJ2-2): DAGVTQSPTHLIKTRGQQVTLRCSPISGHKSVSWYQQVLGQGPQFIFQYYEKEERGRGNFPDRFSARQFPNYSSELNVNALLLGDSALYLCASSFDRGNANTGELFFGEGSRLTVL.

The chain is built from TRBV6-1 and TRBJ1-5, with D maybe TRBD1 (6 bases). Trimming removed 8 bases at V and 6 bases at J, with 11 bases between. The CDR3 runs 12 residues. Germline assignment: CDR1 MNHNS and CDR2 SASEGT. CDR3 sequence reads: CASVRGAQPQHF. DNA for the CDR3: TGTGCCAGCGTCCGGGGGGCTCAGCCCCAGCATTTT.

This clonotype has only a few counts. The chain employs TRBV12-3 or TRBV12-4 and TRBJ2-3, with TRBD2 matching over 8 bases. With V trimmed by 11 bases and J by 2 bases, 15 bases remained unmatched. The CDR3 runs 16 residues. This CDR3 reads CAPPIGSGANTDTQYF. The DNA of the CDR3 is TGTGCCCCGCCCATAGGTAGCGGGGCCAACACAGATACGCAGTATTTT.

This clonotype showed up just a few times. CDR3 amino acids: CASRPRGVGKNIQYF. CDR3 coding DNA: TGTGCCAGCAGGCCTAGGGGGGTGGGCAAAAACATTCAGTACTTC. J is TRBJ2-4 and V is TRBV12-3 or TRBV12-4; tentatively, D is TRBD1 or TRBD2 (6 bases each). The CDR3 spans 15 residues. Deletions cut 6 bases from V and 3 bases from J, with 15 bases between.

CDR3 protein: CASSVSGRDYNEQFF. CDR3 coding DNA: TGTGCCAGCAGCGTTAGCGGGCGGGATTATAATGAGCAGTTCTTC. The V and J genes are TRBV9 and TRBJ2-1, with 7 bases that match TRBD2. Germline V gene sequence: CDR1 SGDLS, CDR2 YYNGEE. Trimming removed 2 bases from V and 7 bases from J; junction bases left unmatched: 9. CDR3 length equals 15 residues.

In its sample, this clonotype was seen a few times. V and J are TRBV25-1 and TRBJ2-3; 8 bases line up with TRBD2. The CDR3 has 14 amino acids. V dropped 3 bases and J dropped 4; count of bases not matched to a gene: 3. Per germline, CDR1 MGHDK and CDR2 SYGVNS. CDR3 bases: TGTGCCAGCAGTGATAGCGGGGTGGCAGATACGCAGTATTTT. It is translated as CASSDSGVADTQYF.

This chain connects TRBV18 to TRBJ2-3; tentatively, D is TRBD1 (5 bases). Germline values: CDR1 KGHSH, CDR2 LQKENI. V lost 2 bases and J lost 2, with 11 bases in between. The CDR3 spans 15 residues. The CDR3 DNA reads as TGTGCCAGCTCACCAGGGGCGCTGGTCACAGATACGCAGTATTTT. Translating it yields CASSPGALVTDTQYF.

This clonotype was picked up many times. CDR3 sequence: CASTPNPREQYF. The CDR3 DNA follows: TGTGCCAGCACACCGAACCCCCGCGAGCAGTACTTC. The chain couples TRBV12-3 or TRBV12-4 to TRBJ2-7; the D is unclear. V lost 7 bases and J 6 bases, leaving 13 bases between the germline ends. This CDR3 is 12 amino acids long.

This clonotype was detected only a few times. The gene calls are TRBV10-3 and TRBJ2-2; 7 bases map to TRBD2. With 3 bases clipped from V and 2 bases from J, the junction kept 6 bases outside the gene matches. This CDR3 is built from 16 residues. Germline V gene lookup returns CDR1 ENHRY and CDR2 SYGVKD. The CDR3 DNA reads as TGTGCCATCAGTGATTTGGCGGGGGTTAACACCGGGGAGCTGTTTTTT. Translation gives CAISDLAGVNTGELFF.

This clonotype was found a few times. V and J are TRBV5-5 and TRBJ2-7; D call uncertain. V was pared by 6 bases and J by 4 bases, with 26 bases between. CDR3 length: 17 residues. From germline, CDR1 is SGHKS and CDR2 YYEKEE (reference sequence). The DNA for the CDR3 is TGTGCCAGCACGCGAATCGGTCACGTGGCAAATACGTACGAGCAGTACTTC. Its translation is CASTRIGHVANTYEQYF. Full variable domain (remainder filled in from reference TRBV5-5 and TRBJ2-7): DAGVTQSPTHLIKTRGQQVTLRCSPISGHKSVSWYQQVLGQGPQFIFQYYEKEERGRGNFPDRFSARQFPNYSSELNVNALLLGDSALYLCASTRIGHVANTYEQYFGPGTRLTVT.

This rearrangement joins TRBV18 to TRBJ1-2, with a tentative D call TRBD1 (6 bases). V lost 5 bases, J lost 2 bases, and 15 bases lay in between. The CDR3 covers 15 residues. Germline-derived CDR1 and CDR2 are KGHSH and LQKENI. The CDR3 DNA is TGTGCCAGCTCATCCCCTGCCGACAGGAACTATGGCTACACCTTC. Residues: CASSSPADRNYGYTF.

This clonotype was detected ten times or more. The chain uses TRBV20-1 and TRBJ2-7; 8 nucleotides align to TRBD1. The CDR3 length is 14 residues. Trimming at V came to 3 bases and at J to 3 bases, leaving 7 bases not matched to a gene. Germline V CDR1 and CDR2: DFQATT, SNEGSKA (reference sequence). The CDR3: CSASSGQVYYEQYF. The CDR3 DNA reads TGCAGTGCTAGTTCGGGACAGGTGTACTACGAGCAGTACTTC.

The sample holds many counts of this clonotype. The chain recombines TRBV6-6 with TRBJ1-3, with D perhaps TRBD1 (5 bases). Germline values: CDR1 MNHNY, CDR2 SVGAGI (reference sequence). The CDR3 contains 12 residues. Trimming cost V 6 bases and J 5 bases, with 8 bases left between them. The CDR3 DNA reads TGTGCCAGCAGCTGGGACCGAAACACCATATATTTT. This translates into CASSWDRNTIYF.

This sequence joins TRBV27 and TRBJ2-7; D is ambiguous. This CDR3 has 15 amino acids. In germline, CDR1 is MNHEY, CDR2 SMNVEV (reference sequence). V lost 2 bases, J lost 2 bases, and 13 bases lay in between. CDR3 DNA sequence: TGTGCCAGCAGTTTAAAGGCCCATAATGCCTACGAGCAGTACTTC. Protein product: CASSLKAHNAYEQYF.

This clonotype was counted many times. V usage is TRBV3-1 and J usage is TRBJ2-3; a possible D gene is TRBD2 (5 bases). Germline V CDR1 and CDR2: LGHDT, YNNKEL (reference sequence). Trimming pared 4 bases from V and 1 base from J, leaving 15 bases between. The length of the CDR3 is 16 residues. CDR3 loop: CASSPSSGYGTDTQYF. In DNA, the CDR3 is TGTGCCAGCAGCCCGTCCAGCGGATATGGCACAGATACGCAGTATTTT.

The chain uses TRBV11-2 and TRBJ2-7, with 12 positions matching TRBD1. The germline CDR1 and CDR2 sequences are SGHAT and FQNNGV. The CDR3 spans 15 residues. J lost 6 bases, V lost 7 bases, and 10 bases had no gene match. The DNA of the CDR3 is TGTGCCAGCACCCCCGGGGACAGGGGGCTTGTCGAGCAGTACTTC. This encodes CASTPGDRGLVEQYF. Full variable domain (missing parts from reference TRBV11-2 and TRBJ2-7): EAGVAQSPRYKIIEKRQSVAFWCNPISGHATLYWYQQILGQGPKLLIQFQNNGVVDDSQLPKDRFSAERLKGVDSTLKIQPAKLEDSAVYLCASTPGDRGLVEQYFGPGTRLTVT.

This rearrangement joins TRBV12-3 or TRBV12-4 to TRBJ1-5, with 7 bases identical to TRBD1. With 0 bases clipped from V and 3 bases from J, the junction kept 2 bases outside the gene matches. The CDR3 consists of 15 residues. The DNA of the CDR3 is TGTGCCAGCAGTTTAGCAGGACAGGCCAATCAGCCCCAGCATTTT. Translating gives CASSLAGQANQPQHF.

The table lists this clonotype with many counts. The V gene is TRBV5-6, the J gene TRBJ1-1, with 7 bases fitting TRBD1. Germline values: CDR1 SGHDT, CDR2 YYEEEE. The CDR3 is 15 residues long. J lost 1 base, V lost 6 bases, and 9 bases had no gene match. CDR3 residues: CASTELDRANTEAFF. DNA of the CDR3: TGTGCCAGCACCGAATTAGACAGGGCGAACACTGAAGCTTTCTTT.

This clonotype was detected a few times. The rearrangement uses TRBV6-5 and TRBJ2-5; D call uncertain. V lost 10 bases and J 5 bases, leaving 14 bases between the germline ends. Germline V lookup: CDR1 MNHEY, CDR2 SVGAGI. The CDR3 is 12 residues long. The chain's CDR3 is CATGPGGETQYF. DNA of the CDR3: TGTGCCACCGGCCCAGGCGGCGAGACCCAGTACTTC.

The chain couples TRBV5-6 to TRBJ2-2; possibly TRBD2 for D (5 bases). V was clipped by 4 bases and J by 0 bases, with 16 bases between them. This CDR3 is built from 17 residues. CDR1 and CDR2 (germline): SGHDT, YYEEEE. CDR3 protein: CASSPWVSEANTGELFF. The CDR3 DNA reads as TGTGCCAGCAGCCCTTGGGTTAGCGAGGCGAACACCGGGGAGCTGTTTTTT.

The V and J genes are TRBV2 and TRBJ2-5, with D possibly being TRBD1 or TRBD2 (5 bases each). Germline V gene data show CDR1 as SNHLY and CDR2 as FYNNEI. The V end was cut by 7 bases, the J end by 1 base, with 16 bases between. This CDR3 spans 15 amino acids. CDR3 coding DNA: TGTGCCAGCACGGGGTCGGCAGGGAGCCAAGAGACCCAGTACTTC. Translation: CASTGSAGSQETQYF.